This TCR beta chain was found in a study of T-cell reconstitution after alpha-beta-depleted transplantation in children (dated by TCRdb to the mid-2010s). Study-wide context: T-cell immune reconstitution after TCRalphabeta/CD19-depleted allogeneic hematopoietic cell transplantation in children was quantitatively tracked in the study by means of TCR repertoire profiling.

Inclusive of the bounding cysteine and phenylalanine, the CDR3 is 12 residues long. Only the CDR3 DNA is retained, 36 bases long and in frame from the first base. As encoded in the germline V gene (reference sequence), CDR1 is SEHNR while CDR2 is FQNEAQ. V is shortened by 1 base, J by 7 bases, and the region joining them spans 4 bases. The library was prepared using PCR. The sample was run on an Illumina HiSeq 2500. TCR library preparation used molecular barcoding, with unique molecular identifiers applied to normalize quantification of the TCRbeta repertoire. TCRdb cleaned the public reads at Q25 with fastp, built clones with MiXCR and kept in-frame beta chains. Rows with a matching CDR3 protein are joined into one entry that keeps the most common DNA and genes. For this sample there are roughly 32,000 distinct CDR3 sequences; 5% to 7% appear just once. Over 20% of the sample belongs to the ten largest clones.

This clonotype was counted ten times or more. Its cognate antigen has yet to be identified. No qualities accompany the bases; no much larger clone lies one base away. Results and caveats for the whole study, not just this receptor: About two months after transplant, the apparently early recovery of alphabetaT-cell counts reportedly depended on just several hundred clones that had expanded rapidly and came from non-depleted graft cells. Over the following months the frequencies of hyperexpanded clones went down, and after one year T-cell counts and TCRbeta diversity were mostly credited to newly produced T cells. In some patients, the high TCRbeta diversity seen at day 60 was put down to recipient T cells and intrathymic progenitors that had survived conditioning.

In the paper's terms, the time point label means: day 60 (about 2 months) after transplantation. The treatment or condition label, read with the paper, signifies: allogeneic hematopoietic cell transplantation with graft depleted of TCRalphabeta T cells and CD19 B cells. The children who served as transplant recipients had been given grafts of TCRalphabeta/CD19-depleted allogeneic hematopoietic cells. The sequences come from peripheral blood, collected 60 days after TCRalphabeta/CD19-depleted stem cell transplant. The V gene is TRBV7-9 and the J gene is TRBJ1-4; too little of a D gene remains to name it. This TCR was recovered from a child younger than two who had a stem cell transplant for acute myeloid leukemia, so the T cells may come from the graft donor. The bases read TGTGCCAGCAGCTTAGTAGGTGAAAAACTGTTTTTT. Its product reads: CASSLVGEKLFF.